This TCR beta chain was identified in a study of Ad26.COV2.S vaccination and SARS-CoV-2 variants. As for the study in general: The study gave Ad26.COV2.S intramuscularly, once or twice 56 days apart. Study-wide findings and caveats: Vaccine recipients posted higher spike-specific TCR breadth than their placebo counterparts.

Comment on this clone: Antigen specificity is unknown.

This sample's treatment: 19 received Ad26.COV2.S at low or high dose, single or two shots; 5 received placebo; per-sample allocation not given. Following the first vaccine or placebo injection, samples were taken on day 63. Profiled with immunoSEQ multiplex PCR; TCRdb holds only in-frame clones, not every one. The sample has some 410,000 clones, 92% seen once. The CDR3 loop spans 16 amino acids. Germline V lookup: CDR1 KGHSH, CDR2 LQKENI. Trimming shortened V by 1 base and J by 4 bases, and 16 bases separated the two germline ends. This sample comprised peripheral blood, obtained in a trial of Ad26.COV2.S vaccine versus placebo. This chain uses TRBV18 with TRBJ1-1; D uncertain. This receptor was obtained from a person between 18 and 65 years old who received the Ad26.COV2.S COVID-19 vaccine or a placebo. CDR3 region: CASSPRSSGFGTEAFF. DNA of the CDR3: TGTGCCAGCTCACCACGGTCTAGCGGGTTCGGCACTGAAGCTTTCTTT.